The entry below describes one TCR beta chain. A multiplex PCR was run with 60 Vbeta primers and 13 Jbeta primers. Profiled with immunoSEQ multiplex PCR; TCRdb holds only in-frame clones, not every one. The data contain about 130,000 clones, around 72% of them singletons. The data stem from a study of cytomegalovirus exposure and HLA in healthy donors. V lost 3 bases, J lost 5 bases, and 6 bases stayed unmatched. Germline CDR1 and CDR2: SGDLS and YYNGEE. The CDR3 loop spans 14 amino acids. Sequencing was carried out using PBMCs. The TCR originated in a man in his forties or fifties in good health and CMV-seropositive. The chain combines TRBV9 with TRBJ2-5; TRBD2 aligns across 8 bases. CDR3 nucleotide sequence: TGTGCCAGCAGCGCCAGCGGGGGCGGGGAGACCCAGTACTTC. Its translation: CASSASGGGETQYF. Variable domain in full (rest from reference TRBV9 and TRBJ2-5): DSGVTQTPKHLITATGQRVTLRCSPRSGDLSVYWYQQSLDQGLQFLIQYYNGEERAKGNILERFSAQQFPDLHSELNLSSLELGDSALYFCASSASGGGETQYFGPGTRLLVL.